What follows is one T cell receptor beta chain and its context. The data were taken from a study of blood T cell repertoires in COVID-19. The authors' processing: Reference gene primer amplification gave nucleated cell count estimates. Data came from immunoSEQ multiplex PCR; TCRdb stores just in-frame clones and leaves some out. That table supplies the V and J calls and clone size; D and trimming were determined from the DNA. The data show a few hundred thousand clones, approximately 84% seen once. The CDR3 runs to 18 residues. V lost 8 bases and J lost 8, with 30 bases in between. Germline V gene data show CDR1 as SNHLY and CDR2 as FYNNEI.

The chain employs TRBV2 and TRBJ1-4; D perhaps matches TRBD1 (5 bases). Source material: PBMCs or T cells enriched from blood (not recorded which). This TCR was recovered from a woman in her twenties or thirties who had recovered from COVID-19. CDR3 region: CASGGSREEVSPREKLFF. CDR3 nucleotides: TGTGCCAGCGGCGGGAGCAGGGAAGAGGTCTCCCCCCGCGAAAAACTGTTTTTT.